These 16 T cell receptor beta chains were sequenced from one sample in a study of identical twins. TCRdb redid the calling of the 5' RACE reads with MiXCR, one entry per CDR3 protein. Of 280,000 or so distinct CDR3 sequences in the sample, about 8% were seen once. In addition, the sample was reused for a study of yellow fever vaccine responses in identical twins.

The sequenced material came from memory (CD45RO+) T cells sorted from blood. These receptor sequences come from a woman aged 18-29 years in good health.

The chain combines TRBV10-3 with TRBJ2-3; TRBD2 might be the D (6 bases). Germline V lookup: CDR1 ENHRY, CDR2 SYGVKD. Deletions cut 5 bases from V and 5 bases from J, with 14 bases between. CDR3 size: 14 residues. The CDR3 reads CAISRERGLDTQYF. In DNA form, the CDR3 reads TGTGCCATCAGTCGGGAGAGGGGCTTAGATACGCAGTATTTT.

This clonotype was recorded many times. The chain couples TRBV7-3 to TRBJ2-3, with D hard to call. Germline V lookup: CDR1 SGHTA, CDR2 FQGTGA. This CDR3 contains 14 residues. V was clipped by 1 base and J by 2 bases, with 7 bases between them. The CDR3 DNA reads as TGTGCCAGCAGCTTAAGTCATGACACAGATACGCAGTATTTT. This codes for CASSLSHDTDTQYF.

V usage is TRBV18 and J usage is TRBJ2-2; D perhaps matches TRBD1 (6 bases). The CDR3 runs 16 residues. V lost 2 bases and J lost 4, with 14 bases in between. Germline assignment: CDR1 KGHSH and CDR2 LQKENI. CDR3 in DNA: TGTGCCAGCTCACCATTCTCACAGGGCGGCACCGGGGAGCTGTTTTTT. Protein sequence: CASSPFSQGGTGELFF.

The chain uses TRBV9 and TRBJ1-2; 9 positions agree with TRBD1. CDR1 and CDR2 (germline): SGDLS, YYNGEE. V shed 4 bases, J shed 4 bases, and the junction held 8 bases outside the gene matches. The CDR3 is made up of 15 amino acids. The CDR3 DNA sequence: TGTGCCAGCAGCAGAGAGGGACAGGGACTCTATGGCTACACCTTC. Amino acid sequence: CASSREGQGLYGYTF.

This clonotype came up many times. The CDR3 region is CASSQVLGAGNQPQHF. DNA for the CDR3: TGTGCCAGCAGCCAAGTTCTGGGGGCTGGGAATCAGCCCCAGCATTTT. The rearrangement links TRBV4-2 to TRBJ1-5, with D perhaps TRBD1 (6 bases). Germline V gene data show CDR1 as LGHNA and CDR2 as YNFKEQ. V lost 1 base to trimming and J lost 4 bases, with 14 bases between them. This CDR3 spans 16 amino acids.

The gene calls are TRBV6-1 and TRBJ2-3; 7 nucleotides line up with TRBD2. The ends lost 5 bases at V and 0 bases at J; junction bases unmatched: 8. This CDR3 has 16 amino acids. From germline, CDR1 is MNHNS and CDR2 SASEGT. CDR3 in DNA: TGTGCCAGCAGTCTCTTCTTGACTAGCAGCACAGATACGCAGTATTTT. Its translation is CASSLFLTSSTDTQYF.

This clonotype was seen ten or more times. This chain links TRBV4-1 with TRBJ2-1; D gene ambiguous. V lost 1 base to trimming and J lost 7 bases, with 8 bases between them. Per the germline V gene, CDR1 is MGHRA and CDR2 is YSYEKL. This CDR3 has 13 amino acids. The CDR3 DNA reads TGCGCCAGCAGCCAAGTGGCAGCGAATGAGCAGTTCTTC. Protein: CASSQVAANEQFF.

This clonotype was seen a few times. The chain couples TRBV20-1 to TRBJ2-7; D perhaps matches TRBD1 (6 bases). The V end was cut by 5 bases, the J end by 0 bases, with 11 bases between. The CDR3 is 13 residues long. CDR1 is DFQATT and CDR2 is SNEGSKA in the germline V gene (reference sequence). The CDR3 loop is CSAFDRRSYEQYF. CDR3 coding DNA: TGCAGTGCTTTTGACAGGCGCTCCTACGAGCAGTACTTC.

This clonotype came up many times. The CDR3 is CASSPSGGEAFF. CDR3 sequence (DNA): TGCGCCAGCAGCCCTTCGGGAGGTGAAGCTTTCTTT. This sequence joins TRBV5-1 and TRBJ1-1; D is unclear. The germline V gene has CDR1 SGHRS and CDR2 YFSETQ. This CDR3 spans 12 amino acids. The V gene lost 4 bases and the J gene lost 7 bases, with 11 bases spanning the gap.

This clonotype was recorded many times. The chain has TRBV5-1 and TRBJ2-7; 8 bases fit TRBD1. Trimming removed 4 bases from V and 9 bases from J; junction bases left unmatched: 12. The germline V gene encodes CDR1 SGHRS and CDR2 YFSETQ. The CDR3 is made up of 14 amino acids. CDR3 coding DNA: TGCGCCAGCAGCACCGGACAGGGAACCCCACCGCAGTACTTC. As protein: CASSTGQGTPPQYF.

The genes are TRBV6-1 and TRBJ2-7; 7 bases are a match to TRBD1. Germline-derived CDR1 and CDR2 are MNHNS and SASEGT. With V trimmed by 6 bases and J by 5 bases, 7 bases remained unmatched. The CDR3 covers 13 residues. DNA for the CDR3: TGTGCCAGCAGACGACAGGGCGAACACGAGCAGTACTTC. Its translation: CASRRQGEHEQYF.

The gene calls are TRBV2 and TRBJ1-1; D not certain. The CDR3 consists of 13 residues. Germline CDR1 reads SNHLY; CDR2 reads FYNNEI. V dropped 7 bases and J dropped 1 base, with 10 bases sitting between them. The CDR3 protein is CASKDNPNTEAFF. The CDR3 DNA reads TGTGCCAGCAAAGACAATCCGAACACTGAAGCTTTCTTT.

The chain has TRBV11-2 and TRBJ2-1; D possibly uses TRBD1 or TRBD2 (5 bases each). V was clipped by 5 bases and J by 4 bases, with 12 bases between them. The CDR3 is made up of 14 amino acids. Germline V gene data show CDR1 as SGHAT and CDR2 as FQNNGV. The CDR3 nucleotides are TGTGCCAGCAGCGGCCGGGACCAGTACAATGAGCAGTTCTTC. This encodes CASSGRDQYNEQFF.

This clonotype was picked up a small number of times. This CDR3 fails to terminate in the conserved phenylalanine or tryptophan, so it likely reflects a read error. No DNA is shown, since the ends of the CDR3 on it are uncertain; the CDR3 is the one TCRdb lists. The rearrangement links TRBV29-1 to TRBJ2-7; the D call of TRBD2 is as the table states it, not checked on the DNA. Germline V lookup: CDR1 SQVTM, CDR2 ANQGSEA. Including both end residues, the CDR3 is 12 amino acids long. The chain's CDR3 is CSVEEGAEGRYL.

This clonotype was recorded at least ten times. The V gene is TRBV7-9, the J gene TRBJ1-6; tentative D call: TRBD1 (5 bases). Germline V gene lookup returns CDR1 SEHNR and CDR2 FQNEAQ (reference sequence). There are 14 residues in the CDR3. Trimming stripped 3 bases from V and 9 bases from J, with 12 bases between. Here the CDR3 reads CASSLAGIGSPLHF. The CDR3 coding sequence is TGTGCCAGCAGCTTGGCAGGGATCGGTTCACCCCTCCACTTT. Full variable domain (missing parts from reference TRBV7-9 and TRBJ1-6): DTGVSQNPRHKITKRGQNVTFRCDPISEHNRLYWYRQTLGQGPEFLTYFQNEAQLEKSRLLSDRFSAERPKGSFSTLEIQRTEQGDSAMYLCASSLAGIGSPLHFGNGTRLTVT.

This clonotype was picked up a small number of times. The genes are TRBV6-2 or TRBV6-3 and TRBJ2-7, with TRBD2 identical over 12 bases. The length of the CDR3 is 18 residues. The J segment lost 4 bases and the V segment lost 6 bases, leaving 16 bases of the junction unmatched. CDR1 is MNHEY, CDR2 SVGEGT, per germline. CDR3 amino acids: CASRPGTSGLNGGYEQYV. CDR3 nucleotide sequence: TGTGCCAGCAGGCCCGGGACTAGCGGGCTCAACGGGGGTTACGAGCAGTACGTC.